This TCR beta chain was sequenced in a study of blood T cell repertoires in COVID-19. TCRdb's copy holds only in-frame clones and misses some; the assay was immunoSEQ multiplex PCR. The sample records about 180,000 clones, approximately 80% being singletons. V lost 5 bases, J lost 2 bases, and 4 bases stayed unmatched. Looked up from germline, CDR1 is SEHNR and CDR2 is FQNEAQ (reference sequence). This CDR3 region has 15 residues. The TCR was taken from a human donor in a cohort sampled during active COVID-19. Sequenced material: peripheral blood. The rearrangement links TRBV7-9 to TRBJ1-5, with 9 bases lining up with TRBD1. The CDR3 coding sequence is TGTGCCAGCAGCCGGACAGGGGTTGGCAATCAGCCCCAGCATTTT. Translation: CASSRTGVGNQPQHF.